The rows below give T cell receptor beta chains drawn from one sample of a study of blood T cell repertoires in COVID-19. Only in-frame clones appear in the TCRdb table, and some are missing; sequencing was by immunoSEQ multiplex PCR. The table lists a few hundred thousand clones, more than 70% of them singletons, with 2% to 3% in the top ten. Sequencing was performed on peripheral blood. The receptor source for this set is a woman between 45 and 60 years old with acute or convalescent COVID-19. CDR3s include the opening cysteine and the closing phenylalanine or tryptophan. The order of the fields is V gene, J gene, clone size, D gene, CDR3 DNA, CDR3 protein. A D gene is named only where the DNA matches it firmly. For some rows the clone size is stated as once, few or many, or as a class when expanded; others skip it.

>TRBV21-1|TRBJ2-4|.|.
TGTGCCAGCAGCACCGGGACAGGGTATTTCAACGTGGACATTCAGTACTTC
CASSTGTGYFNVDIQYF
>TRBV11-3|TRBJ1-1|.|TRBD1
TGTGCCAGCAGCCCCGGGAGGGGGCGTCTCGCTGAAGCTTTCTTT
CASSPGRGRLAEAFF
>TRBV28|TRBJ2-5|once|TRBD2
TGTGCCAGCAGTCTACTAGCGGGAGGGCTAGAGACCCAGTACTTC
CASSLLAGGLETQYF
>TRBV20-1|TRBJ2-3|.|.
TGCAGTGCTAGTAGCTATAGCACAGATACGCAGTATTTT
CSASSYSTDTQYF
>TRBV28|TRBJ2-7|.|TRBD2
TGTGCCAGCAGAAGTGGGGAGGGTAGGTCCCACTCCTACGAGCAGTACTTC
CASRSGEGRSHSYEQYF
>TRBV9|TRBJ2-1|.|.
TGTGCCAGCAGCCCGGTTGACTGGATCTCCTACAATGAGCAGTTCTTC
CASSPVDWISYNEQFF
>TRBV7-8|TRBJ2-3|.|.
TGTGCCAGCAGCTTAAGCGCAGATACGCAGTATTTT
CASSLSADTQYF
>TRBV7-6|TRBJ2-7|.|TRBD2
TGTGCCAGCAGCTTAGGGGCGGGAGCGGGCCACGAGCAGTACTTC
CASSLGAGAGHEQYF
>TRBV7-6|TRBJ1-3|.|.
TGTGCCAGCAGCCCGACAGCACTCTCTGGAAACACCATATATTTT
CASSPTALSGNTIYF
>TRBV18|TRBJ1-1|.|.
TGTGCCAGCTTAGAGGTACCGTACGACACTGAAGCTTTCTTT
CASLEVPYDTEAFF
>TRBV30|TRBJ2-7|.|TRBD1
TGTGCCTCGGGACAGGGGGCGGACTACGAGCAGTACTTC
CASGQGADYEQYF
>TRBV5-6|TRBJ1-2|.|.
TGTGCCAGCAGTCGCGGCCGGGGAAGCGGCTACACCTTC
CASSRGRGSGYTF
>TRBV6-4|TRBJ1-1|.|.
TGTGCCAGCAGTTTCGACTCAAACACTGAAGCTTTCTTT
CASSFDSNTEAFF
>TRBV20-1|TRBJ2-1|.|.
TGCAGTGCTAATTGGCGGACAAGGCAGTTCTTC
CSANWRTRQFF
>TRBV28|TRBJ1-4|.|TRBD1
TGTGCCAGCGGCACGGGACAGGCATATGAAAAACTGTTTTTT
CASGTGQAYEKLFF
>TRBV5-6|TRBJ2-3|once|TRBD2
TGTGCCAGCAGAACTAGCGCCAGCACAGATACGCAGTATTTT
CASRTSASTDTQYF
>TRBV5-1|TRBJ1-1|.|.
TGCGCCAGCAGCTTAGTGGCGGGGGGCACTGAAGCTTTCTTT
CASSLVAGGTEAFF
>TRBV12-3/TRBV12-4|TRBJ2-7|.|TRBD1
TGTGCCAGCACCTGGACAGGGAACTACGAGCAGTACTTC
CASTWTGNYEQYF
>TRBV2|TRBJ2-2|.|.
TGTGCCAGCAGTGGGAAGCGGTCTACCGGGGAGCTGTTTTTT
CASSGKRSTGELFF
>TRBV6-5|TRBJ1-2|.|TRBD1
TGTGCCAGCAGTTATGGCAGGGGGGACTATGGCTACACCTTC
CASSYGRGDYGYTF
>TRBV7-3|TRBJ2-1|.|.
TGTGCCAGCAGCCCACGGACAGTCTCCTACAATGAGCAGTTCTTC
CASSPRTVSYNEQFF
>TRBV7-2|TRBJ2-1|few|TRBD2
TGTGCCAGCAGCCAGGGCCGGGGGGGCTACAATGAGCAGTTCTTC
CASSQGRGGYNEQFF
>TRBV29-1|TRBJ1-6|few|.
TGCAGCGTTGGGACAGCCAATTCACCCCTCCACTTT
CSVGTANSPLHF
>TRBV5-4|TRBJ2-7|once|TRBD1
TGTGCCAGCAGCCCTGAGTCTCAGGGGGATTCCTACGAGCAGTACTTC
CASSPESQGDSYEQYF
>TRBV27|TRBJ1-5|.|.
TGTGCCAGCAGTTTTTTAGGCAGGGATCAGCCCCAGCATTTT
CASSFLGRDQPQHF
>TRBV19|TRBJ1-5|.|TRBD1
TGTGCCAGTAGTGACAGGGGCGATAGCAATCAGCCCCAGCATTTT
CASSDRGDSNQPQHF
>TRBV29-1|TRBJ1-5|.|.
TGCAGCGTTGGACCAGGGATGGGTCAGCCCCAGCATTTT
CSVGPGMGQPQHF
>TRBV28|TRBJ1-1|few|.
TGTGCCAGCAGTCTCCGCCTTTACAGGGAAATGAACACTGAAGCTTTCTTT
CASSLRLYREMNTEAFF
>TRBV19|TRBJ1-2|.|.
TGTGCCAGTAGTTCTGTGGCCATTGATGGCTACACCTTC
CASSSVAIDGYTF
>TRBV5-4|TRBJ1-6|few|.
TGTGCCAGCAGCTCGAATACAGGGTTAGGAAATTCACCCCTCCACTTT
CASSSNTGLGNSPLHF
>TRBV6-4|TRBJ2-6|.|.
TGTGCCAGCAGTGTTAGGGCCGGGACTGGGGCCAACGTCCTGACTTTC
CASSVRAGTGANVLTF
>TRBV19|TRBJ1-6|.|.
TGTGCCAGTAGAGTAGTCGGACTGTTTAATTCACCCCTCCACTTT
CASRVVGLFNSPLHF
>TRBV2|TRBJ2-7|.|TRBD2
TGTGCCAGCAGTGAACTTCTTAATATAGCGGGACACTCCTACGAGCAGTACTTC
CASSELLNIAGHSYEQYF
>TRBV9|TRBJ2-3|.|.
TGTGCCAGCAGCGTACCCGGGGCAGATACGCAGTATTTT
CASSVPGADTQYF